This T cell receptor (beta chain) was profiled in a study of a mutant IDH1 vaccine in newly diagnosed glioma. Study-wide context: Most patients had radiochemotherapy with temozolomide before enrollment; others had one alone.

Study-wide results and caveats: Vaccination induced immune responses in approximately 93% of patients. Any relationship between pseudoprogression and changes in top peripheral T cell clonotypes seemed absent.

Produced via immunoSEQ multiplex PCR; TCRdb's table is partial and in-frame only. The sample carries tens of thousands of clones, 83% recorded once. The junction had 0 bases not matched to a gene; V was cut back by 6 bases and J by 4 bases. The CDR3 is 12 residues long. Germline lookup yields CDR1 SNHLY and CDR2 FYNNEI. In regard to this clone: What it binds is unknown.

Time point denoted: baseline, week 1 (first vaccination visit). Noted treatment: pre-vaccination baseline after standard-of-care therapy. The sequence was collected from a woman between 50 and 59 years old with glioma. The input for sequencing was PBMCs, taken from a glioma patient treated with radiotherapy, temozolomide or both. J is TRBJ1-3 and V is TRBV2, with TRBD1 matching over 7 bases. The CDR3 sequence: CASRGGGNTIYF. The CDR3 region has the DNA TGTGCCAGCAGAGGGGGCGGAAACACCATATATTTT.